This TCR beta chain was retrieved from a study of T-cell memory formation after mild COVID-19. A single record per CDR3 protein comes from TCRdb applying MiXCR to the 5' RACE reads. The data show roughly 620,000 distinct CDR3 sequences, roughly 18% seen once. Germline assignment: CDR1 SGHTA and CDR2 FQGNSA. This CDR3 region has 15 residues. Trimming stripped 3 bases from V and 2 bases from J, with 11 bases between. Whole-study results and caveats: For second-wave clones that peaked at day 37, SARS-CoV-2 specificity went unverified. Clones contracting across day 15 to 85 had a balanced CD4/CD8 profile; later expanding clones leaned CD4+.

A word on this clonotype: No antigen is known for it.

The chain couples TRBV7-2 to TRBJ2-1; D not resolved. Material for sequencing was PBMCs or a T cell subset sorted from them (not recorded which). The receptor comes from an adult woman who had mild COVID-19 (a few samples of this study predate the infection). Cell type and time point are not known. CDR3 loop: CASSFTEGTYNEQFF. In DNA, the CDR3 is TGTGCCAGCAGCTTTACTGAAGGGACCTACAATGAGCAGTTCTTC. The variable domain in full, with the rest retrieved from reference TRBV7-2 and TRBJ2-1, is GAGVSQSPSNKVTEKGKDVELRCDPISGHTALYWYRQSLGQGLEFLIYFQGNSAPDKSGLPSDRFSAERTGGSVSTLTIQRTQQEDSAVYLCASSFTEGTYNEQFFGPGTRLTVL.